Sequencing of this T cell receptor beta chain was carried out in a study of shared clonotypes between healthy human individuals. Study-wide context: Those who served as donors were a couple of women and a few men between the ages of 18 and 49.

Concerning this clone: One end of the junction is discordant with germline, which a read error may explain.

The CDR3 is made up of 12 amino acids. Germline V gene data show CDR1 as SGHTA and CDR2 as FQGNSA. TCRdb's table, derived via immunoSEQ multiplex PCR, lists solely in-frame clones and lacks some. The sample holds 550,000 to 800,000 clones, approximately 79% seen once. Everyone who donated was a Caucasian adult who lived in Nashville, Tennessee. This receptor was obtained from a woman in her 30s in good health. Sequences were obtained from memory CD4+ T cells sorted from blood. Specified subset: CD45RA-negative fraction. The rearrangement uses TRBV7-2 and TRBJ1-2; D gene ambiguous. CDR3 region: CASSLGPPPPSF. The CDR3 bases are TGTGCCAGCAGCTTAGGGCCACCCCCACCCTCCTTC.